This T cell receptor beta chain was sequenced during a study of shared clonotypes between healthy human individuals. This clone appeared once. Sequencing used immunoSEQ multiplex PCR; TCRdb keeps in-frame clones, though not all of them. The table includes more than 450,000 clones, 70% to 80% detected once. V lost 2 bases, J lost 1 base, and 13 bases stayed unmatched. This CDR3 comprises 18 residues. Germline V CDR1 and CDR2: SQVTM, ANQGSEA. Sequences were obtained from PBMCs. The chain is built from TRBV29-1 and TRBJ2-7; TRBD2 matches 11 bases. The receptor was isolated from a woman aged 35 to 49 in good health. Some clones in this sample may be carry-over from other donors' samples. For the CDR3, the DNA is TGCAGCGTTGAACGGGTTCTAGCGGGAGGCCTCTTATCCTACGAGCAGTACTTC. Its translation is CSVERVLAGGLLSYEQYF.